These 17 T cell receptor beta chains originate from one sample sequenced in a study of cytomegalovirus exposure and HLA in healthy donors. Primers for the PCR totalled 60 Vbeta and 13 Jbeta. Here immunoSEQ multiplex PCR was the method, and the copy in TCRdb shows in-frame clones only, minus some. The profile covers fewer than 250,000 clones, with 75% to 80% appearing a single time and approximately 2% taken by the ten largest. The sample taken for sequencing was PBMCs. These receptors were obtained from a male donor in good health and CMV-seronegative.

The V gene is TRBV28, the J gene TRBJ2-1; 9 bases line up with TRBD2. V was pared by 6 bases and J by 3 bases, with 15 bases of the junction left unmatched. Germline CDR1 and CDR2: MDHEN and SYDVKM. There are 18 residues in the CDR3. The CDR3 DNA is TGTGCCAGCAGCCCCAATCCTCGACTAGCGGAACTCTACAATGAGCAGTTCTTC. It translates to CASSPNPRLAELYNEQFF.

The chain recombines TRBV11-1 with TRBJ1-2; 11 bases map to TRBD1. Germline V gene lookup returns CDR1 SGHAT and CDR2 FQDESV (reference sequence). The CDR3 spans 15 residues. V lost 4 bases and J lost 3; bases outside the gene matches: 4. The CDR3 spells CASSSRDRGDYGYTF. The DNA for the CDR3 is TGTGCCAGCAGCTCCCGGGACAGGGGGGACTATGGCTACACCTTC.

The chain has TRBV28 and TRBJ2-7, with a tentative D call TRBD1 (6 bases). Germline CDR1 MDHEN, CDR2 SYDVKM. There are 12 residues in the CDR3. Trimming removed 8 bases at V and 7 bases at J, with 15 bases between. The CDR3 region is CASCRRGLEQYF. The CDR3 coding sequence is TGTGCCAGCTGCCGCAGGGGATTGGAGCAGTACTTC. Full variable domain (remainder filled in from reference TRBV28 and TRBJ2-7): DVKVTQSSRYLVKRTGEKVFLECVQDMDHENMFWYRQDPGLGLRLIYFSYDVKMKEKGDIPEGYSVSREKKERFSLILESASTNQTSMYLCASCRRGLEQYFGPGTRLTVT.

The CDR3 loop reads CAWSGSGLAKNIQYF. The DNA of the CDR3 is TGTGCCTGGAGTGGAAGCGGCTTAGCCAAAAACATTCAGTACTTC. The gene calls are TRBV30 and TRBJ2-4; D may be TRBD2 (5 bases). The CDR3 runs 15 residues. From germline, CDR1 is GTSNPN and CDR2 SVGIG (reference sequence). The V end lost 1 base, the J end lost 0 bases, and 10 bases lay between the germline ends.

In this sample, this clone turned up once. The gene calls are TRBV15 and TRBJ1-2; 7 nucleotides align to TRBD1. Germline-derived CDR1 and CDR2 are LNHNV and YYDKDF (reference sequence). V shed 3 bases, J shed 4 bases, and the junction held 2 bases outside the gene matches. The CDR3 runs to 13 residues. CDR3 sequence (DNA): TGTGCCACCAGCAGTCGGACAGGCTATGGCTACACCTTC. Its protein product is CATSSRTGYGYTF. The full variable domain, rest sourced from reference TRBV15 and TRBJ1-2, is DAMVIQNPRYQVTQFGKPVTLSCSQTLNHNVMYWYQQKSSQAPKLLFHYYDKDFNNEADTPDNFQSRRPNTSFCFLDIRSPGLGDTAMYLCATSSRTGYGYTFGSGTRLTVV.

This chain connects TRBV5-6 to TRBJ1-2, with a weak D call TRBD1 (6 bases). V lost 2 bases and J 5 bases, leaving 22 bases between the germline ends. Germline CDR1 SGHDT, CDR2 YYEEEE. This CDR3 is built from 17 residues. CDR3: CASSFRSVGALKYGYTF. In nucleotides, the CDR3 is TGTGCCAGCAGCTTTCGATCCGTGGGGGCCCTTAAGTATGGCTACACCTTC.

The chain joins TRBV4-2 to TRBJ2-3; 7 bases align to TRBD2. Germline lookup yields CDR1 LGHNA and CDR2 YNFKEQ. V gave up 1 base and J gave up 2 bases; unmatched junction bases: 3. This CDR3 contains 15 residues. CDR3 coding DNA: TGTGCCAGCAGCCAAGGGGGAGGGAACACAGATACGCAGTATTTT. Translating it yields CASSQGGGNTDTQYF.

This CDR3 reads CAWSTASYGYTF. The CDR3 coding sequence is TGTGCCTGGAGCACCGCGAGTTATGGCTACACCTTC. The gene calls are TRBV30 and TRBJ1-2; D is uncertain. The CDR3 runs to 12 residues. Germline V gene data show CDR1 as GTSNPN and CDR2 as SVGIG (reference sequence). V lost 3 bases to trimming and J lost 5 bases, with 10 bases between them. Full variable domain (remainder filled in from reference TRBV30 and TRBJ1-2): SQTIHQWPATLVQPVGSPLSLECTVEGTSNPNLYWYRQAAGRGLQLLFYSVGIGQISSEVPQNLSASRPQDRQFILSSKKLLLSDSGFYLCAWSTASYGYTFGSGTRLTVV.

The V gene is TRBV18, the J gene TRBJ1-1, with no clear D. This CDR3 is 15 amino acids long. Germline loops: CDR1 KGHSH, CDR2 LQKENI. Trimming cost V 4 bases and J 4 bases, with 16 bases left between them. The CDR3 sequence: CASSLNTEMSTEAFF. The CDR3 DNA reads TGTGCCAGCTCACTAAACACAGAGATGAGCACTGAAGCTTTCTTT.

CDR3 sequence reads: CASGLDGVDTQYF. CDR3 DNA sequence: TGTGCCAGCGGACTAGACGGGGTCGATACGCAGTATTTT. V usage is TRBV6-1 and J usage is TRBJ2-3; 7 bases are a match to TRBD2. Germline CDR1 reads MNHNS; CDR2 reads SASEGT. J was trimmed by 6 bases and V by 8 bases; bases with no gene match: 8. CDR3 length: 13 amino acids.

The CDR3 DNA sequence: TGTGCCAGCAGCTTTCCGGGACAGGGCTCCTACGAGCAGTACTTC. Amino acid sequence: CASSFPGQGSYEQYF. V usage is TRBV13 and J usage is TRBJ2-7; TRBD1 matches 9 bases. V shed 3 bases and J 0 bases; nucleotides not matched to a gene: 3. Germline loops: CDR1 PRHDT, CDR2 FYEKMQ (reference sequence). The CDR3 runs to 15 residues. Full variable domain (outside the CDR3, taken from reference TRBV13 and TRBJ2-7): AAGVIQSPRHLIKEKRETATLKCYPIPRHDTVYWYQQGPGQDPQFLISFYEKMQSDKGSIPDRFSAQQFSDYHSELNMSSLELGDSALYFCASSFPGQGSYEQYFGPGTRLTVT.

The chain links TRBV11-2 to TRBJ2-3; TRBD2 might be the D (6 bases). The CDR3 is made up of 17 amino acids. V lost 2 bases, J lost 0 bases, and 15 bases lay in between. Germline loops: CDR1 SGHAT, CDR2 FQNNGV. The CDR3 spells CASSLRQRVTSTDTQYF. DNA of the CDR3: TGTGCCAGCAGCTTACGGCAGCGGGTAACTAGCACAGATACGCAGTATTTT.

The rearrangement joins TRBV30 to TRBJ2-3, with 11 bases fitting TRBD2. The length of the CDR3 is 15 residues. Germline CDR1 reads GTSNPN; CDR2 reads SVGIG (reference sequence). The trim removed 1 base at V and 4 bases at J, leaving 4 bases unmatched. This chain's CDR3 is CAWSAGLAVADTQYF. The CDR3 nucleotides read TGTGCCTGGAGTGCGGGACTAGCGGTGGCAGATACGCAGTATTTT.

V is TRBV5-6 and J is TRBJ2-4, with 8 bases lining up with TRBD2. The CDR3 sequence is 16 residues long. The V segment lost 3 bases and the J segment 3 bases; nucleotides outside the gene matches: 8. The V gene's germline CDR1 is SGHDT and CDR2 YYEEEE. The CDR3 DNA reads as TGTGCCAGCAGCTCTAGCGGGCCCCTCCGCAAAAACATTCAGTACTTC. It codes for CASSSSGPLRKNIQYF. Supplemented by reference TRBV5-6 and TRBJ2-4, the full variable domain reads DAGVTQSPTHLIKTRGQQVTLRCSPKSGHDTVSWYQQALGQGPQFIFQYYEEEERQRGNFPDRFSGHQFPNYSSELNVNALLLGDSALYLCASSSSGPLRKNIQYFGAGTRLSVL.

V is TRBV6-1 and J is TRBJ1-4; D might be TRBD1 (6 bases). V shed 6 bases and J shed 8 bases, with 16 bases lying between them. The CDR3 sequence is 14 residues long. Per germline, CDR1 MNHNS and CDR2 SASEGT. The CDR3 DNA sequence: TGTGCCAGCAGCGTAGACAGGTTGGCAGAAAAACTGTTTTTT. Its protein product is CASSVDRLAEKLFF.

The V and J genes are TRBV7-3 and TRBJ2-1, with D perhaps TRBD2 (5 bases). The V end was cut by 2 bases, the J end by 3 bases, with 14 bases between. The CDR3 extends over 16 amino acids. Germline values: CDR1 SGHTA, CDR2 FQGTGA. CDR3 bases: TGTGCCAGCAGCTTAGTAGCGCCTATAAACTACAATGAGCAGTTCTTC. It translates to CASSLVAPINYNEQFF.

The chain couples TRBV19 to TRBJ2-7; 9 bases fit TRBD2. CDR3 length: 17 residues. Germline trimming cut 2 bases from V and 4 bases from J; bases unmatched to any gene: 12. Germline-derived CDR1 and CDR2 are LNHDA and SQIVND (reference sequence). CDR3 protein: CASSINPTLAGTYEQYF. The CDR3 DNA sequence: TGTGCCAGTAGTATAAACCCTACTCTAGCGGGAACTTACGAGCAGTACTTC.